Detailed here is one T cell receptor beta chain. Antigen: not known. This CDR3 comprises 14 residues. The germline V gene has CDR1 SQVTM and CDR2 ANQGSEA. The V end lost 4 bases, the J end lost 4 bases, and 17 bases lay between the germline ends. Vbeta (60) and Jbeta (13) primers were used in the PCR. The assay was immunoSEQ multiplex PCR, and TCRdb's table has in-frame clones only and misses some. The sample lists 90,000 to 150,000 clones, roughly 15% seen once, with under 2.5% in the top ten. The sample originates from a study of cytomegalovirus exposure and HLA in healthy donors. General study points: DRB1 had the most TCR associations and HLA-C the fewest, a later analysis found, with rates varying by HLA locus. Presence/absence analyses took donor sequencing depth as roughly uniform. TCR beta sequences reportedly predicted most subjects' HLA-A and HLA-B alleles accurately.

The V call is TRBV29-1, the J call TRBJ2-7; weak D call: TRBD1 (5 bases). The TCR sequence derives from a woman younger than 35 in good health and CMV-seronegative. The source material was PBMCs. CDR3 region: CSVGQGRRRYEQYF. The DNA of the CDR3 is TGCAGCGTTGGGCAGGGTAGACGTAGGTACGAGCAGTACTTC.